This TCR beta chain was profiled in a study of beta chain features in type 1 diabetes. Comment on this clone: Its antigen remains unidentified.

Reverse transcribing all isolated RNA meant expressed TCRB transcripts were sequenced. Clones were read by immunoSEQ multiplex PCR, and TCRdb kept only the in-frame ones, dropping some. The table lists under 400,000 clones, around 13% of them singletons. Germline loops: CDR1 ENHRY, CDR2 SYGVKD. The CDR3 has 15 residues. The V gene end was trimmed by 5 bases and the J gene end by 7 bases; junction bases not matched to a gene: 12. Study outcomes and limitations: Among patients with Type 1 diabetes, TCRB CDR3s were moderately but significantly shorter in every one of the four CD4+ subsets.

The TCR sequence derives from a woman under 30 with type 1 diabetes. The specimen sequenced was naive CD4+ T cells from blood. The gene calls are TRBV10-3 and TRBJ2-7; 9 bases line up with TRBD2. The CDR3 sequence: CAISTGGGAIGEQYF. The CDR3 region has the DNA TGTGCCATCAGTACTGGCGGGGGGGCTATTGGAGAGCAGTACTTC.